The subject of this entry is one T cell receptor (beta chain). This sequence may be a read error, since a much larger clone differs from it by one base. This CDR3 has 11 amino acids. Looked up from germline, CDR1 is SGDLS and CDR2 is YYNGEE. Trimming left V 7 bases short and J 4 bases short, with 8 bases between. The sample is drawn from a study of blood T cells in healthy people across ages. Next came a second PCR, run for about 6 to 12 cycles, which used a sample-barcoded 5' primer along with a J-beta primer mix. Via MiXCR, TCRdb re-called the 5' RACE reads, giving one row per CDR3 protein. The table includes fewer than 900,000 distinct CDR3 sequences, 36% detected once.

Input material: blood. J is TRBJ1-2 and V is TRBV9, with unresolved D. The sequence came from a man younger than 35 in good health. The CDR3 sequence is CASGDFYGYTF. CDR3 in DNA: TGTGCCAGCGGCGATTTCTATGGCTACACCTTC.